This T cell receptor (beta chain) was sequenced for a study of Ad26.COV2.S vaccination and SARS-CoV-2 variants. For the study at large: As a participant in COV1001, the donor was in the Ad26.COV2.S trial arm.

Treatment in this sample: some 20 received Ad26.COV2.S at low or high dose, single or two shots; five or six received placebo; per-sample allocation not given. Samples came from day 63 after the first vaccine or placebo injection. Produced via immunoSEQ multiplex PCR; TCRdb's table is partial and in-frame only. The sample includes fewer than 500,000 clones, 90% seen only once; the top ten take less than 15%. The germline gives CDR1 LNHNV, CDR2 YYDKDF (reference sequence). The CDR3 runs 15 residues. V was clipped by 0 bases and J by 3 bases, with 10 bases between them. The clonotype was recovered from a person aged 18-65 years who received the Ad26.COV2.S COVID-19 vaccine or a placebo. The rearrangement links TRBV15 to TRBJ2-3, with D possibly matching TRBD1 (6 bases). The input for sequencing was peripheral blood, taken in a trial of Ad26.COV2.S vaccine versus placebo. In nucleotides, the CDR3 is TGTGCCACCAGCAGAGATTTGGGGACAACAGATACGCAGTATTTT. This encodes CATSRDLGTTDTQYF. The full variable domain, with the rest looked up from reference TRBV15 and TRBJ2-3, is DAMVIQNPRYQVTQFGKPVTLSCSQTLNHNVMYWYQQKSSQAPKLLFHYYDKDFNNEADTPDNFQSRRPNTSFCFLDIRSPGLGDTAMYLCATSRDLGTTDTQYFGPGTRLTVL.